The entry below gives a single TCR beta chain sequence along with its context. Its antigen is unidentified. Trimming removed 4 bases from V and 0 bases from J, with 15 bases in between. Per the germline V gene, CDR1 is SGHDT and CDR2 is YYEEEE. This CDR3 spans 16 amino acids. Sample barcodes and UMIs were carried by the TCR alpha and TCR beta cDNA libraries that 5'RACE generated with constant-segment primers. TCRdb re-called the 5' RACE reads with MiXCR, one entry per CDR3 protein. Counted here are about 130,000 distinct CDR3 sequences, approximately 17% occurring once; the ten biggest clones make up approximately 5%. The data are from a study of T-cell memory formation after mild COVID-19. Study-wide findings and caveats: Clones contracting over day 15 to 85 were CD4/CD8 balanced, with later expanders leaning CD4+. Of the contracting clones, CD4+ ones lay mainly in CM and EM, and CD8+ ones in EMRA. Pre-infection memory already had some responding clones, implying cross-reactive memory joined.

The material sequenced was PBMCs or a T cell subset sorted from them (not recorded which). The source of this sequence is a young man who had mild COVID-19 (a few samples of this study predate the infection). Cell type and time point are not known. The V call is TRBV5-6, the J call TRBJ2-3; maybe TRBD1 (5 bases). CDR3 region: CASSRKTVSSTDTQYF. The CDR3 DNA reads TGTGCCAGCAGCAGGAAGACAGTCTCTAGCACAGATACGCAGTATTTT.